This T cell receptor (beta chain) was captured by sequencing in a study of T cells in Graves' hyperthyroidism and ophthalmopathy (dated by TCRdb to about 2019). Some background on the complete study: Peripheral blood samples were taken at the time of initial diagnosis, prior to any treatment. The roughly 100 discovery patients were divided at random into training and test sets in a 7:3 ratio. Once sampling was done, hyperthyroidism patients were given methimazole at a starting dose of 30 mg daily, whereas ophthalmopathy patients were given high-dose intravenous methylprednisolone. In six Graves' hyperthyroidism patients, the study also compared T-cell repertoires from thyroid tissue with T-cell repertoires from blood. TCR V-J signatures able to tell the groups apart were searched for in a discovery cohort of some 100 patients, of whom over 40 had Graves' ophthalmopathy and 55 to 65 had stable Graves' hyperthyroidism. The paper reports TCR Vbeta CDR3 sequencing of approximately 130 peripheral blood samples: some 44 ophthalmopathy, approximately 74 hyperthyroidism and around 17 progressor patients. Prospective prediction of ophthalmopathy was tested in an independent validation cohort consisting of 18 hyperthyroidism patients and 15 to 17 patients who later progressed to ophthalmopathy. What the authors observed across the whole study: Ophthalmopathy was separated from stable hyperthyroidism by a 13 V-J signature model, with approximately 89% sensitivity and about 81% specificity obtained in cross-validation and 80%/75% obtained in testing. Most expanded thyroid clonotypes (frequency above 0.001) were also found in blood, which suggests that blood repertoires may mirror thyroid immune responses. Sample size was not statistically predetermined, and blinding of investigators to group allocation was not performed. In validation, progression to ophthalmopathy was predicted by the model with 65% to 71% sensitivity and 72.22% specificity, a median of roughly 6 months before onset.

Inclusive of the bounding cysteine and phenylalanine, the CDR3 is 11 residues long. CDR3 DNA is the only sequence kept; it has 33 bases, read in frame from the first base. V is pared back by 4 bases and J by 6 bases, with 6 bases lying between the germline termini. Per the germline V gene, SGHAT is the CDR1 and FQNNGV is the CDR2. TCR beta CDR3 regions were amplified from RNA transcripts. For the first round of RT-PCR on the TCR CDR3, the HTBI primer set was used together with the Qiagen OneStep RT-PCR kit. Libraries were constructed in a second round of multiplex PCR, after which size selection and purification were carried out. The libraries were sequenced on an Illumina HiSeq2000 using paired-end 100 bp reads. In the source study's methods: SOAPnuke was used to process the raw data, throwing out any read that contained adapters or uncalled bases, had a mean Phred below 15, or lacked an exact constant-primer or identifier match. COPE v1.2.5 was used to merge high-quality paired reads, and clonotypes were defined as unique nucleotide sequences. MiTCR v1.1 was used to align the clonotypes against IMGT TRBV, TRBD and TRBJ reference segments. The analysis was restricted to V-J combinations with a frequency above 0.0001, which together covered 99.2% of the repertoires. A TCS score was defined as the ratio between F50 (clonal expansion) and ExV (chaos), using BLOSUM62-based TCRdist between CDR3 peptides within each V-J. Welch's t-statistics and random forest reduced roughly 500 V-J features to 10 to 15, which were used in a naive Bayes classifier (R e1071). The raw public reads went through TCRdb reprocessing: fastp at Q25, MiXCR clone calling, in-frame beta chains kept. Each entry is one CDR3 protein sequence, shown with its most common DNA and genes. The V and J calls shown here were made by TCRdb, not taken from the authors' results. Across this sample there are around 600,000 distinct CDR3 sequences, with around 16% seen only once. The top ten clones comprise approximately 7% of the sample.

Regarding this clonotype: Its recognized antigen is unknown. The record has no base qualities; no much larger clone is one base away.

Stable Graves' hyperthyroidism was defined as no progression to ophthalmopathy during 18 months of follow-up. Hyperthyroidism patients were newly diagnosed, with disease duration under 2 months, and aged 18 to 65 years. The study excluded patients with uncontrolled infections, other autoimmune diseases, pregnancy or lactation. Diagnoses relied on clinical symptoms, serum thyroxine and TRAb, thyroid ultrasound and orbital computed tomography. PBMCs were separated from over 9 ml of fresh peripheral blood using Ficoll-Paque density gradient centrifugation. Trizol reagent was used to extract total RNA, and RNA quality was then checked on an Agilent 2100 Bioanalyzer.

The sequenced sample was blood. The TCR sequence derives from a woman aged 25 to 39 with Graves' hyperthyroidism. The rearranged segments are TRBV11-2 and TRBJ1-1; confidence is insufficient to name the D gene. CDR3 reads: CASSSGPEAFF. The DNA sequence follows: TGTGCCAGCAGCTCCGGGCCTGAAGCTTTCTTT.